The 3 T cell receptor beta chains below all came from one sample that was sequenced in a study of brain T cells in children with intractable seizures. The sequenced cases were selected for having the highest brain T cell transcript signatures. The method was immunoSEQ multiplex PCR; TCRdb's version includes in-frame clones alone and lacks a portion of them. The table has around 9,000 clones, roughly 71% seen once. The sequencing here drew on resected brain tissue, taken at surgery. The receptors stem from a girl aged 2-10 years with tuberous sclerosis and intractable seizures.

Here the CDR3 DNA reads TGCGCCAGTGAGGGGAACACTGAAGCTTTCTTT. Translating gives CASEGNTEAFF. The V and J genes are TRBV10-2 and TRBJ1-1, with D uncertain. The CDR3 is 11 residues long. Germline assignment: CDR1 WSHSY and CDR2 SAAADI. V dropped 9 bases and J dropped 1 base, with 6 bases sitting between them.

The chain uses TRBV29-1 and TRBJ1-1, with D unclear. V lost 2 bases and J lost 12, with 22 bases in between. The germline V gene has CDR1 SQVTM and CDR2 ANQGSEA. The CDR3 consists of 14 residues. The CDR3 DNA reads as TGCAGCGTTGAAAGGTGGCTTTGGCGAGGGCGTACTTTCTTT. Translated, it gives CSVERWLWRGRTFF.

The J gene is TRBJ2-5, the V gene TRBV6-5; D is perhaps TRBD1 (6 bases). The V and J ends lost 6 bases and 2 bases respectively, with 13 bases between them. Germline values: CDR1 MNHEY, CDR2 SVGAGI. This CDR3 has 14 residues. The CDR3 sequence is CASRLTGPQETQYF. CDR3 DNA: TGTGCCAGCAGGTTGACAGGACCACAAGAGACCCAGTACTTC.